The 21 T cell receptor beta chains given below trace back to one sample, sequenced in a study of a mutant IDH1 vaccine in newly diagnosed glioma. No antigen has been assigned to these receptors. The sample's time point: week 23, last vaccination. Doses of 300 ug of mutant IDH1 20-mer peptide were given with topical imiquimod. Using immunoSEQ multiplex PCR, the repertoire was profiled, and TCRdb retains in-frame clones only, with some absent. Here the sample spans approximately 81,000 clones, over 75% being singletons. The sample in question was PBMCs, obtained from a glioma patient whose treatment included an IDH1 peptide vaccine. The source is a man younger than 45 with glioma. Some clones in this sample may be carry-over from other donors' samples.

This clone was seen only once. This chain links TRBV7-9 with TRBJ1-2, with TRBD1 matching 7 bases. CDR1 is SEHNR and CDR2 is FQNEAQ in the germline V gene (reference sequence). V gave up 5 bases and J gave up 7 bases; unmatched junction bases: 13. This CDR3 comprises 15 residues. CDR3 DNA: TGTGCCAGCAGCCAGGGGGATCCGGGGATGAGTGGCTACACCTTC. Its translation is CASSQGDPGMSGYTF. The full variable domain, completed using reference TRBV7-9 and TRBJ1-2, is DTGVSQNPRHKITKRGQNVTFRCDPISEHNRLYWYRQTLGQGPEFLTYFQNEAQLEKSRLLSDRFSAERPKGSFSTLEIQRTEQGDSAMYLCASSQGDPGMSGYTFGSGTRLTVV.

The V gene is TRBV29-1, the J gene TRBJ2-5, with D tentatively TRBD2 (7 bases). Germline-derived CDR1 and CDR2 are SQVTM and ANQGSEA. Trimming stripped 6 bases from V and 5 bases from J, with 13 bases between. There are 12 residues in the CDR3. The CDR3 region has the DNA TGCAGCGTGGGAGGGGGAATGGAGACCCAGTACTTC. It encodes CSVGGGMETQYF.

The rearrangement links TRBV11-2 to TRBJ2-7; D may correspond to TRBD1 or TRBD2 (6 bases each). Germline CDR1 and CDR2: SGHAT and FQNNGV. The CDR3 has 14 residues. V dropped 5 bases and J dropped 6 bases, with 17 bases sitting between them. CDR3 region: CASSPWGATGEQYF. The CDR3, as DNA: TGTGCCAGCAGCCCTTGGGGGGCGACGGGCGAGCAGTACTTC.

V and J are TRBV10-3 and TRBJ1-2; weak D call: TRBD1 (6 bases). CDR3 length: 14 amino acids. Germline assignment: CDR1 ENHRY and CDR2 SYGVKD. V gave up 0 bases and J gave up 4 bases, with 9 bases separating them. The CDR3 nucleotides are TGTGCCATCAGTGAGTCGGACAGCCCCTATGGCTACACCTTC. Protein sequence: CAISESDSPYGYTF.

The chain links TRBV14 to TRBJ1-2; maybe TRBD1 (5 bases). This CDR3 contains 14 residues. The germline gives CDR1 SGHDN, CDR2 FVKESK. Trimming removed 1 base from V and 8 bases from J, with 14 bases in between. CDR3 residues: CASSQVTGWAGYTF. The CDR3 DNA reads TGTGCCAGCAGCCAAGTCACAGGTTGGGCCGGCTACACCTTC.

The CDR3 coding sequence is TGTGCCAGCAGTTTAGTAGGGAACACTGAAGCTTTCTTT. Encoded protein: CASSLVGNTEAFF. This rearrangement joins TRBV28 to TRBJ1-1, with D uncertain. V shed 2 bases and J shed 1 base, with 5 bases lying between them. The CDR3 length is 13 residues. The germline CDR1 and CDR2 sequences are MDHEN and SYDVKM.

The V and J genes are TRBV2 and TRBJ1-1; 8 bases agree with TRBD1. This CDR3 contains 13 residues. Germline CDR1 reads SNHLY; CDR2 reads FYNNEI. Trimming at V came to 7 bases and at J to 5 bases, leaving 6 bases not matched to a gene. The CDR3, as DNA: TGTGCCAGCATGCTAAACAGGGGGACTGAAGCTTTCTTT. It specifies CASMLNRGTEAFF.

The chain is built from TRBV5-6 and TRBJ1-6; D perhaps matches TRBD1 (5 bases). V lost 4 bases and J lost 19, with 21 bases in between. Germline-derived CDR1 and CDR2 are SGHDT and YYEEEE. The CDR3 consists of 13 residues. In DNA, the CDR3 is TGTGCCAGCAGCGCGGGGGATCTCCCAAGGGAACACTTT. Translating gives CASSAGDLPREHF.

V is TRBV29-1 and J is TRBJ2-7; D assignment may be TRBD1 or TRBD2 (6 bases each). Germline assignment: CDR1 SQVTM and CDR2 ANQGSEA. V was trimmed by 3 bases and J by 5 bases, leaving 14 bases between them. CDR3 length equals 13 residues. CDR3 region: CSVEWGAHNEQYF. CDR3 DNA: TGCAGCGTTGAGTGGGGGGCGCATAACGAGCAGTACTTC.

The chain has TRBV10-3 and TRBJ2-7; TRBD1 aligns across 8 bases. Trimming cost V 2 bases and J 5 bases; bases outside gene matches: 2. The length of the CDR3 is 13 residues. CDR1 ENHRY and CDR2 SYGVKD come from the germline V gene. CDR3 nucleotide sequence: TGTGCCATCAGTGAGGACAGGGGTAACGAGCAGTACTTC. Translating gives CAISEDRGNEQYF.

The rearrangement uses TRBV11-2 and TRBJ2-5; 7 bases are a match to TRBD1. The V and J ends lost 4 bases and 4 bases, in that order; junction bases with no gene match: 9. CDR1 and CDR2 from the germline V gene are SGHAT and FQNNGV. The CDR3 consists of 15 residues. The DNA for the CDR3 is TGTGCCAGCAGCTCCTGGGACAGCAGAAGAGAGACCCAGTACTTC. Translating it yields CASSSWDSRRETQYF.

The J gene is TRBJ2-3, the V gene TRBV11-2; D is perhaps TRBD1 (6 bases). The CDR3 runs to 13 residues. Germline CDR1 is SGHAT and CDR2 is FQNNGV. The V end was cut by 2 bases, the J end by 6 bases, with 9 bases between. CDR3 DNA sequence: TGTGCCAGCAGCTTATACAGGGTTGATACGCAGTATTTT. Translating it yields CASSLYRVDTQYF.

This clone was picked up one time. This chain connects TRBV9 to TRBJ2-1; D call uncertain. The germline V gene has CDR1 SGDLS and CDR2 YYNGEE. V lost 2 bases to trimming and J lost 3 bases, with 9 bases between them. The CDR3 contains 14 residues. For the CDR3, the DNA is TGTGCCAGCAGCGTGCGGACCGGCTACAATGAGCAGTTCTTC. Translated, it gives CASSVRTGYNEQFF. The variable domain in full, with the rest retrieved from reference TRBV9 and TRBJ2-1, is DSGVTQTPKHLITATGQRVTLRCSPRSGDLSVYWYQQSLDQGLQFLIQYYNGEERAKGNILERFSAQQFPDLHSELNLSSLELGDSALYFCASSVRTGYNEQFFGPGTRLTVL.

This clone was counted only a few times. The V and J genes are TRBV7-2 and TRBJ2-7; no clear D gene. The V gene's germline CDR1 is SGHTA and CDR2 FQGNSA. V lost 8 bases, J lost 0 bases, and 14 bases lay in between. The CDR3 spans 14 residues. The CDR3 reads CASRLTVSSYEQYF. CDR3 sequence (DNA): TGTGCCAGCCGTCTCACAGTAAGCTCCTACGAGCAGTACTTC. The full variable domain, rest sourced from reference TRBV7-2 and TRBJ2-7, is GAGVSQSPSNKVTEKGKDVELRCDPISGHTALYWYRQSLGQGLEFLIYFQGNSAPDKSGLPSDRFSAERTGGSVSTLTIQRTQQEDSAVYLCASRLTVSSYEQYFGPGTRLTVT.

The chain couples TRBV27 to TRBJ2-7; TRBD1 matches at 7 bases. J lost 1 base, V lost 5 bases, and 5 bases had no gene match. This CDR3 has 14 amino acids. Germline V gives CDR1 MNHEY, CDR2 SMNVEV (reference sequence). The CDR3 bases are TGTGCCAGCAGTGACACACAGGGGTCCTACGAGCAGTACTTC. Its protein product is CASSDTQGSYEQYF.

The chain carries TRBV4-1 and TRBJ1-4; tentatively, D is TRBD1 (5 bases). Germline V lookup: CDR1 MGHRA, CDR2 YSYEKL. V lost 4 bases and J lost 4, with 22 bases in between. CDR3 size: 18 residues. CDR3 nucleotide sequence: TGCGCCAGCAGCCGCCCGCAATTAGTCGGGGCGGTTAATGAAAAACTGTTTTTT. Protein: CASSRPQLVGAVNEKLFF.

This chain links TRBV5-4 with TRBJ2-2; the D gene is possibly TRBD1 (6 bases). V lost 4 bases to trimming and J lost 5 bases, with 18 bases between them. Germline-derived CDR1 and CDR2 are SGHNT and YYREEE (reference sequence). The CDR3 sequence is 16 residues long. The CDR3 coding sequence is TGTGCCAGCAGCCCGGGGACAAACCCGAGGACCGGGGAGCTGTTTTTT. It yields the protein CASSPGTNPRTGELFF.

The chain joins TRBV5-4 to TRBJ1-1; no definite D call. This CDR3 spans 12 amino acids. CDR1 is SGHNT, CDR2 YYREEE, per germline (reference sequence). V lost 2 bases, J lost 5 bases, and 7 bases lay in between. The CDR3 spells CASSFVGTEAFF. CDR3 DNA sequence: TGTGCCAGCAGCTTCGTAGGGACTGAAGCTTTCTTT.

The rearrangement links TRBV4-1 to TRBJ1-6; 9 bases align to TRBD1. Per germline, CDR1 MGHRA and CDR2 YSYEKL. V was pared by 4 bases and J by 0 bases, with 16 bases of the junction left unmatched. The CDR3 runs to 21 residues. The CDR3 reads CASSPLPSGQGLSSYNSPLHF. The DNA of the CDR3 is TGCGCCAGCAGCCCCCTGCCGTCCGGACAGGGGTTGAGCTCCTATAATTCACCCCTCCACTTT.

This clone was seen only once. The chain combines TRBV7-6 with TRBJ2-1, with 9 bases fitting TRBD2. Germline CDR1 reads SGHVS; CDR2 reads FNYEAQ. This CDR3 region has 15 residues. The J segment lost 3 bases and the V segment lost 5 bases, leaving 5 bases of the junction unmatched. CDR3 protein: CASSPAGGFYNEQFF. Written as DNA, the CDR3 is TGTGCCAGCAGCCCCGCGGGGGGGTTCTACAATGAGCAGTTCTTC.

A few counts support this clone. The gene calls are TRBV5-6 and TRBJ2-7; tentative D call: TRBD2 (6 bases). CDR1 and CDR2 (germline): SGHDT, YYEEEE. CDR3 length: 15 amino acids. V was trimmed by 2 bases and J by 1 base, leaving 13 bases between them. CDR3 bases: TGTGCCAGCAGCTTTGGGATCGGGGGATCCTACGAGCAGTACTTC. Its translation: CASSFGIGGSYEQYF.